The 27 T cell receptor beta chains below come from one sample, sequenced in a study of cytomegalovirus exposure and HLA in healthy donors. The PCR contained 60 Vbeta and 13 Jbeta primers. This table comes from immunoSEQ multiplex PCR, and its TCRdb copy is limited to in-frame clones, with some not included. The sample yields about 130,000 clones, roughly 82% seen once. The specimen sequenced was PBMCs. Receptor source: a man in his fifties in good health and CMV-seronegative.

The chain links TRBV27 to TRBJ2-2; 12 bases line up with TRBD1. Germline loops: CDR1 MNHEY, CDR2 SMNVEV (reference sequence). The CDR3 totals 14 residues. J gave up 6 bases and V 7 bases, and 3 bases lay outside the gene matches. DNA of the CDR3: TGTGCCAGCATCGGGACAGGGGGCTCCGGGGAGCTGTTTTTT. This codes for CASIGTGGSGELFF.

The J gene is TRBJ2-1, the V gene TRBV5-1, with 7 nucleotides matching TRBD1. The CDR3 has 15 amino acids. CDR1 SGHRS and CDR2 YFSETQ come from the germline V gene. The trim removed 0 bases at V and 8 bases at J, leaving 8 bases unmatched. CDR3 amino acids: CASSLAVSGGDEQFF. The CDR3 DNA sequence: TGCGCCAGCAGCTTGGCGGTATCAGGGGGTGATGAGCAGTTCTTC.

V usage is TRBV12-5 and J usage is TRBJ2-7, with D possibly matching TRBD1 (6 bases). The V end was cut by 5 bases, the J end by 5 bases, with 10 bases between. The V gene's germline CDR1 is LGHNT and CDR2 FRNRAP. The CDR3 runs 12 residues. The CDR3 sequence is CASGPGQNEQYF. DNA for the CDR3: TGTGCTAGTGGTCCCGGACAGAACGAGCAGTACTTC.

The chain is built from TRBV6-5 and TRBJ2-7; 11 bases match TRBD2. This CDR3 contains 14 residues. The germline gives CDR1 MNHEY, CDR2 SVGAGI. V was clipped by 6 bases and J by 5 bases; unmatched bases: 6. CDR3 protein: CASSRTSGWDEQYF. The CDR3 DNA reads as TGTGCCAGCAGCAGGACTAGCGGGTGGGACGAGCAGTACTTC.

This clone was detected only once. CDR3 region: CSGRTGNEQYF. Here the CDR3 DNA reads TGCAGCGGAAGAACAGGGAACGAGCAGTACTTC. This chain joins TRBV29-1 and TRBJ2-7; TRBD1 might be the D (6 bases). Germline loops: CDR1 SQVTM, CDR2 ANQGSEA. The germline V and J ends were trimmed by 7 bases and 5 bases, with 12 bases remaining between them. The length of the CDR3 is 11 residues.

The CDR3 is CASSLLGGARDGYTF. In nucleotides, the CDR3 is TGTGCCAGCAGCCTCTTGGGAGGGGCTCGGGATGGCTACACCTTC. The chain carries TRBV11-2 and TRBJ1-2; TRBD1 is a possible D gene (5 bases). This CDR3 spans 15 amino acids. The V end was cut by 5 bases, the J end by 6 bases, with 19 bases between. Germline V gene sequence: CDR1 SGHAT, CDR2 FQNNGV.

V gene TRBV7-2 combines with J gene TRBJ2-7; 7 nucleotides align to TRBD1. Unmatched junction bases numbered 10, after V lost 5 bases and J lost 0 bases. CDR3 length equals 16 residues. Germline V gives CDR1 SGHTA, CDR2 FQGNSA. The CDR3 DNA is TGTGCCAGCAGCGACCGGGACAGCAAGAGCTCCTACGAGCAGTACTTC. Translation gives CASSDRDSKSSYEQYF.

This clone was detected only once. The chain is built from TRBV6-1 and TRBJ2-1, with unresolved D. The germline V and J ends were trimmed by 4 bases and 2 bases, with 12 bases remaining between them. The CDR3 has 15 amino acids. Germline assignment: CDR1 MNHNS and CDR2 SASEGT. This chain's CDR3 is CASSATGSPYNEQFF. CDR3 sequence (DNA): TGTGCCAGCAGTGCGACTGGGTCTCCCTACAATGAGCAGTTCTTC.

This clone was detected only once. The rearrangement links TRBV27 to TRBJ2-6; 9 nucleotides line up with TRBD1. The CDR3 has 18 amino acids. J was trimmed by 0 bases and V by 5 bases; bases with no gene match: 8. CDR1 is MNHEY, CDR2 SMNVEV, per germline (reference sequence). The CDR3 region is CASSQRGTGNSGANVLTF. The CDR3 DNA sequence: TGTGCCAGCAGTCAAAGGGGGACAGGGAACTCTGGGGCCAACGTCCTGACTTTC.

The sample holds a few counts of this clone. This chain uses TRBV20-1 with TRBJ1-1; D is possibly TRBD1 (6 bases). This CDR3 is 11 amino acids long. The germline CDR1 and CDR2 sequences are DFQATT and SNEGSKA (reference sequence). Trimming left V 4 bases short and J 11 bases short, with 14 bases between. DNA for the CDR3: TGCAGTGCTACACCAGGGGTTCAGGCTTTCTTT. Translating it yields CSATPGVQAFF.

The chain links TRBV2 to TRBJ1-2, with a possible D match to TRBD1 (6 bases). Trimming cost V 4 bases and J 4 bases, with 13 bases left between them. Germline V lookup: CDR1 SNHLY, CDR2 FYNNEI. This CDR3 has 14 amino acids. The DNA of the CDR3 is TGTGCCAGCAGTGGCTCAGGGGTTGGCTATGGCTACACCTTC. This encodes CASSGSGVGYGYTF.

This rearrangement joins TRBV4-2 to TRBJ2-7; 7 bases fit TRBD2. The ends lost 0 bases at V and 3 bases at J; junction bases unmatched: 5. From germline, CDR1 is LGHNA and CDR2 YNFKEQ. This CDR3 has 15 residues. The chain's CDR3 is CASSQDSGGNYEQYF. The CDR3 DNA follows: TGTGCCAGCAGCCAAGATTCGGGGGGAAACTACGAGCAGTACTTC.

The chain is built from TRBV6-1 and TRBJ1-1; D call uncertain. V lost 2 bases to trimming and J lost 1 base, with 5 bases between them. Germline lookup yields CDR1 MNHNS and CDR2 SASEGT. CDR3 length: 13 residues. The DNA for the CDR3 is TGTGCCAGCAGTGAACCGGGGAACACTGAAGCTTTCTTT. Amino acid sequence: CASSEPGNTEAFF.

This clone was seen only once. The junction departs from the called germline gene at one end, perhaps through a read error. The rearrangement joins TRBV27 to TRBJ2-5; perhaps TRBD1 as D (6 bases). The CDR3 has 17 residues. CDR1 is MNHEY, CDR2 SMNVEV, per germline (reference sequence). Here the CDR3 reads CASRLLTDRDTQETQYF. The CDR3, as DNA: TGTGCCAGCAGATTATTAACCGATCGGGACACCCAAGAGACCCAGTACTTC.

V usage is TRBV6-5 and J usage is TRBJ2-6; D is undetermined. The CDR3 covers 15 residues. Germline assignment: CDR1 MNHEY and CDR2 SVGAGI. The V end lost 6 bases, the J end lost 0 bases, and 9 bases lay between the germline ends. The CDR3 nucleotides are TGTGCCAGCAGCCTGCCTAACTCTGGGGCCAACGTCCTGACTTTC. Its translation is CASSLPNSGANVLTF.

The chain has TRBV9 and TRBJ1-4, with D possibly matching TRBD1 (6 bases). This CDR3 is 15 amino acids long. Germline V lookup: CDR1 SGDLS, CDR2 YYNGEE. Between the trimmed V and J ends, which lost 2 bases and 7 bases, there was a span of 15 bases. CDR3 residues: CASSVTGSSSEKLFF. The CDR3 DNA is TGTGCCAGCAGCGTTACAGGGTCGTCGAGTGAAAAACTGTTTTTT.

The V call is TRBV7-6, the J call TRBJ1-3; 7 nucleotides align to TRBD1. V trimming: 5 bases; J trimming: 2 bases; junction bases outside the gene matches: 3. This CDR3 contains 14 residues. Germline V CDR1 and CDR2: SGHVS, FNYEAQ. CDR3 coding DNA: TGTGCCAGCAGCCTCGGGACAGCTGGAAACACCATATATTTT. Its protein is CASSLGTAGNTIYF.

This clone has just one count. This sequence joins TRBV23-1 and TRBJ1-1; D is perhaps TRBD1 (5 bases). TRBV23-1 is labeled an ORF, and its function is uncertain. Trimming removed 4 bases at V and 1 base at J, with 7 bases between. This CDR3 region has 13 residues. Here the CDR3 reads CASSLGGNTEAFF. CDR3 nucleotides: TGCGCCAGCAGTCTCGGGGGGAACACTGAAGCTTTCTTT.

With respect to this clone: One end of the junction is discordant with germline, which a read error may explain. The V call is TRBV5-1, the J call TRBJ1-4; no definite D call. The CDR3 is made up of 16 amino acids. Per germline, CDR1 SGHRS and CDR2 YFSETQ. CDR3 amino acids: CASSLVPISTSEKLFF. The CDR3 region has the DNA TGCGCCAGCAGCTTGGTCCCAATCTCAACTAGTGAAAAACTGTTTTTT.

The chain uses TRBV2 and TRBJ2-3; 7 bases align to TRBD1. CDR1 is SNHLY and CDR2 is FYNNEI in the germline V gene. This CDR3 spans 15 amino acids. V shed 7 bases and J 0 bases; nucleotides not matched to a gene: 7. The CDR3 region is CASTRQGSSTDTQYF. For the CDR3, the DNA is TGTGCCAGCACACGACAGGGTTCTAGCACAGATACGCAGTATTTT.

The chain uses TRBV4-2 and TRBJ2-5, with D possibly matching TRBD1 (5 bases). Germline V gene sequence: CDR1 LGHNA, CDR2 YNFKEQ. V lost 1 base and J lost 4, with 10 bases in between. The CDR3 has 14 residues. The DNA for the CDR3 is TGTGCCAGCAGCCAAGCTAGGGGCGGAGAGACCCAGTACTTC. It yields the protein CASSQARGGETQYF.

The rearrangement joins TRBV19 to TRBJ1-5; D gene uncertain. Trimming stripped 2 bases from V and 3 bases from J, with 8 bases between. The CDR3 has 14 residues. Per the germline V gene, CDR1 is LNHDA and CDR2 is SQIVND (reference sequence). The CDR3 region has the DNA TGTGCCAGTAGTATAAGAGGGAACAATCAGCCCCAGCATTTT. Protein product: CASSIRGNNQPQHF.

This rearrangement joins TRBV19 to TRBJ1-5; TRBD1 matches at 8 bases. CDR1 LNHDA and CDR2 SQIVND come from the germline V gene (reference sequence). This CDR3 comprises 15 residues. The trim removed 5 bases at V and 0 bases at J, leaving 3 bases unmatched. DNA for the CDR3: TGTGCCAGTAGTCGGGACAGGAGTAGCAATCAGCCCCAGCATTTT. Residues: CASSRDRSSNQPQHF.

V and J are TRBV18 and TRBJ1-1; weak D call: TRBD1 (5 bases). The CDR3 is made up of 15 amino acids. In germline, CDR1 is KGHSH, CDR2 LQKENI. The V end lost 1 base, the J end lost 8 bases, and 17 bases lay between the germline ends. This CDR3 is CASSPLRPDGGEAFF. As DNA, the CDR3 is TGTGCCAGCTCACCACTCCGCCCAGACGGGGGGGAAGCTTTCTTT.

The rearrangement links TRBV5-4 to TRBJ1-1, with TRBD1 as a possible D gene (6 bases). The germline V gene has CDR1 SGHNT and CDR2 YYREEE (reference sequence). The V end lost 0 bases, the J end lost 1 base, and 10 bases lay between the germline ends. The CDR3 length is 15 residues. CDR3 protein: CASSLAKTGNTEAFF. CDR3 nucleotide sequence: TGTGCCAGCAGCTTGGCGAAGACAGGGAACACTGAAGCTTTCTTT.

This sequence joins TRBV19 and TRBJ1-5; unclear D gene. Germline CDR1 reads LNHDA; CDR2 reads SQIVND (reference sequence). V gave up 0 bases and J gave up 5 bases, with 5 bases separating them. The CDR3 runs 13 residues. Here the CDR3 reads CASSIDNDQPQHF. The DNA of the CDR3 is TGTGCCAGTAGTATAGACAATGATCAGCCCCAGCATTTT.

The chain joins TRBV4-1 to TRBJ2-7, with D possibly matching TRBD1 (5 bases). Germline V gives CDR1 MGHRA, CDR2 YSYEKL. V lost 1 base and J lost 8, with 15 bases in between. CDR3 size: 14 residues. CDR3 amino acids: CASSQVGTGRQQYF. In nucleotides, the CDR3 is TGCGCCAGCAGCCAAGTGGGAACAGGCCGGCAGCAGTACTTC.